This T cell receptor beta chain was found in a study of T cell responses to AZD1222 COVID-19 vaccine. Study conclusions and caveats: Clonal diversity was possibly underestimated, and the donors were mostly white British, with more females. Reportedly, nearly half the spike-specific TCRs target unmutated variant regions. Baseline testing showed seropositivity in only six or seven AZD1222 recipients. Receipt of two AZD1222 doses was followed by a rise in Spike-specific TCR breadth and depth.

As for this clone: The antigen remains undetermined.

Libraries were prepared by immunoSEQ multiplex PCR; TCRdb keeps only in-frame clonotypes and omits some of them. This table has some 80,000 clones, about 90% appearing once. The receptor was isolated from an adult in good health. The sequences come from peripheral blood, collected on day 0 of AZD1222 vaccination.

The CDR3 region has the DNA TGTGCCAGCAGTTTATCCATGAATAATTCACCCCTCCACTTT. Translated: CASSLSMNNSPLHF. The chain links TRBV28 to TRBJ1-6; D is ambiguous. CDR1 is MDHEN, CDR2 SYDVKM, per germline. The V gene lost 1 base and the J gene lost 5 bases, with 6 bases spanning the gap. The CDR3 is 14 residues long.